This TCR beta chain derives from a study of Graves' ophthalmopathy and Graves' hyperthyroidism. The authors used Ficoll-Paque density gradient centrifugation to separate PBMCs. The input was around 9.9 ml of fresh peripheral blood. Remarks on this clonotype: The antigen remains unidentified.

Germline V gene lookup returns CDR1 GTSNPN and CDR2 SVGIG (reference sequence). V lost 4 bases to trimming and J lost 4 bases, with 13 bases between them. CDR3 length equals 13 residues. Study-level results: Ophthalmopathy could be told apart from stable hyperthyroidism by a 13-signature model (roughly 90% sensitivity, roughly 81% specificity). In blood appeared most of the expanded thyroid clonotypes whose frequency exceeded 0.001.

The study amplified TCR beta CDR3 regions using RNA transcripts. RT-PCR with HTBI primers came first, then second-round multiplex PCR. From the multiplex PCR reads, TCRdb called clonotypes with MiXCR, one entry per CDR3 protein. The sample contains hundreds of thousands of distinct CDR3 sequences, roughly 20% of which appear only once. The V call is TRBV30, the J call TRBJ2-5, with TRBD2 as a possible D gene (6 bases). The receptor was isolated from a woman under 30 with stable Graves' hyperthyroidism. The material sequenced was peripheral blood. CDR3 DNA sequence: TGTGCCTGGAACGGGGGAATGCGAGAGACCCAGTACTTC. Its translation is CAWNGGMRETQYF. Together with reference TRBV30 and TRBJ2-5, the CDR3 gives the full variable domain: SQTIHQWPATLVQPVGSPLSLECTVEGTSNPNLYWYRQAAGRGLQLLFYSVGIGQISSEVPQNLSASRPQDRQFILSSKKLLLSDSGFYLCAWNGGMRETQYFGPGTRLLVL.